A selection of T cell receptor beta chains follows, all from one sample in a study of blood T cells in healthy people across ages. TCRdb processed the 5' RACE reads anew with MiXCR; each CDR3 protein has one entry. The data contain about 640,000 distinct CDR3 sequences, roughly 53% of them singletons. Sample: blood. These receptors came from a man in his sixties in good health. Both conserved end residues are part of each CDR3. The D gene is left open where the match is weak. Some rows have no size entry. The others give once, few or many, or a class for an expanded clone.

V	D	size	J	CDR3	DNA
TRBV7-9	NA	NA	TRBJ2-3	CASSRQDGNTDTQYF	TGTGCCAGCAGCCGACAGGACGGGAACACAGATACGCAGTATTTT
TRBV7-9	TRBD2	few	TRBJ2-3	CASSLNPAGALTDTQYF	TGTGCCAGCAGCTTAAACCCAGCGGGGGCCCTCACAGATACGCAGTATTTT
TRBV7-2	NA	few	TRBJ2-1	CASSPSLANYNEQFF	TGTGCCAGCAGCCCGTCTCTAGCGAACTACAATGAGCAGTTCTTC
TRBV10-3	TRBD1	many	TRBJ1-1	CAIRSPTGAQSEAFF	TGTGCCATCAGGTCCCCTACAGGGGCCCAAAGTGAAGCTTTCTTT
TRBV11-2	NA	NA	TRBJ2-1	CASSTLEQGTIYNEQFF	TGTGCCAGCAGCACACTCGAACAGGGCACCATCTACAATGAGCAGTTCTTC
TRBV29-1	TRBD1	many	TRBJ2-3	CSVNEGTESTDTQYF	TGCAGCGTTAACGAGGGGACAGAGAGCACAGATACGCAGTATTTT
TRBV12-3/TRBV12-4	NA	NA	TRBJ1-6	CASSSSGVSPLHF	TGTGCCAGCAGTTCCTCCGGGGTTTCACCCCTCCACTTT
TRBV28	NA	NA	TRBJ2-1	CASSLMATEQFF	TGTGCCAGCAGTTTAATGGCGACTGAGCAGTTCTTC
TRBV12-3/TRBV12-4	NA	once	TRBJ2-2	CATQFRGGGTGELFF	TGTGCCACCCAGTTTCGGGGTGGGGGGACCGGGGAGCTGTTTTTT
TRBV29-1	NA	few	TRBJ1-2	CSVGVDSSGYTF	TGCAGCGTTGGAGTGGACAGCTCGGGCTACACCTTC
TRBV20-1	NA	NA	TRBJ1-4	CSASKAQGDEKLFF	TGCAGTGCTAGTAAGGCACAGGGAGATGAAAAACTGTTTTTT
TRBV2	TRBD1	NA	TRBJ2-4	CASSQTGAARDIQYF	TGTGCCAGCAGTCAGACAGGGGCCGCACGCGACATTCAGTACTTC
TRBV5-6	NA	few	TRBJ2-7	CASSQKTGFSYEQYF	TGTGCCAGCAGCCAGAAAACAGGATTTTCCTACGAGCAGTACTTC
TRBV12-3/TRBV12-4	NA	NA	TRBJ2-1	CASRERVNEQFF	TGTGCCAGCCGGGAAAGGGTCAATGAGCAGTTCTTC
TRBV5-6	TRBD2	NA	TRBJ2-1	CASSSTSGGDEQFF	TGTGCCAGCAGCTCAACTAGCGGGGGTGATGAGCAGTTCTTC
TRBV15	NA	NA	TRBJ2-1	CATSRVQRGTDNEQFF	TGTGCCACCAGCAGGGTTCAAAGGGGAACGGACAATGAGCAGTTCTTC
TRBV5-1	NA	NA	TRBJ2-5	CASSFGSGPQGMTETQYF	TGCGCCAGCAGCTTTGGTTCCGGGCCACAGGGCATGACAGAGACCCAGTACTTC
TRBV25-1	NA	few	TRBJ2-1	CASGKDTSGNEQFF	TGTGCCAGCGGCAAGGACACCTCGGGCAATGAGCAGTTCTTC
TRBV29-1	TRBD1	NA	TRBJ1-4	CSARQGPNEKLFF	TGCAGCGCCCGACAGGGGCCTAATGAAAAACTGTTTTTT
TRBV7-2	NA	NA	TRBJ2-7	CASSNNGFSGDEQYF	TGTGCCAGCAGCAATAATGGTTTTTCTGGAGACGAGCAGTACTTC
TRBV18	NA	few	TRBJ2-5	CASSPRREQETQYF	TGTGCCAGCTCACCACGCAGAGAGCAAGAGACCCAGTACTTC
TRBV2	NA	NA	TRBJ2-3	CASSERGATDTQYF	TGTGCCAGCAGTGAGCGCGGGGCCACAGATACGCAGTATTTT
TRBV6-6	TRBD1	NA	TRBJ2-1	CASSWGQTNEQFF	TGTGCCAGCAGTTGGGGACAGACCAATGAGCAGTTCTTC
TRBV20-1	NA	NA	TRBJ1-1	CSPGGGGTQNTEAFF	TGCAGTCCCGGCGGCGGGGGCACACAGAACACTGAAGCTTTCTTT
TRBV6-5	TRBD1	few	TRBJ2-7	CASSYSKGADEQYF	TGTGCCAGCAGTTACTCGAAGGGGGCGGACGAGCAGTACTTC
TRBV3-1	NA	NA	TRBJ2-5	CASSLPDSEQYF	TGTGCCAGCAGTCTCCCGGACAGTGAGCAGTACTTC
TRBV9	NA	hyperexpanded	TRBJ2-2	CASSVEDHLAGELFF	TGTGCCAGCAGCGTCGAGGACCATCTGGCCGGGGAGCTGTTTTTT
TRBV25-1	NA	NA	TRBJ2-1	CASSEVGTNEQFF	TGTGCCAGCAGTGAAGTAGGGACTAATGAGCAGTTCTTC
TRBV3-1	TRBD1	NA	TRBJ2-5	CASRDRGSQETQYF	TGTGCCAGCAGGGACAGGGGGAGTCAAGAGACCCAGTACTTC
TRBV7-2	TRBD2	NA	TRBJ2-3	CASRPGLALGYTQYF	TGTGCCAGCCGGCCGGGACTAGCTCTTGGGTATACGCAGTATTTT
TRBV9	NA	NA	TRBJ1-2	CASSVADSPVAPNYGYTF	TGTGCCAGCAGCGTAGCTGACTCGCCGGTGGCTCCTAACTATGGCTACACCTTC
TRBV20-1	TRBD2	NA	TRBJ2-7	CNATYGGTTYEQYF	TGCAATGCTACCTACGGGGGGACCACCTACGAGCAGTACTTC
TRBV5-1	NA	NA	TRBJ2-3	CASSLDYAGAQAPDTQYF	TGCGCCAGCAGCTTGGATTATGCGGGGGCCCAGGCCCCAGATACGCAGTATTTT